This TCR beta chain appears in the sequencing data of a study of Graves' ophthalmopathy and Graves' hyperthyroidism. Findings and limits, study-wide: Ophthalmopathy progression prediction by the model yielded a sensitivity of approximately 68% and a specificity of around 72%.

This clonotype was counted many times. What it binds is unknown. The TCR beta CDR3 regions underwent amplification from RNA transcripts. The workflow started with a first-round RT-PCR run with HTBI primers and then moved on to a second-round multiplex PCR. Using its own MiXCR run on the multiplex PCR reads, TCRdb lists one record per CDR3 protein. This table has over 450,000 distinct CDR3 sequences, approximately 15% appearing once. Ophthalmopathy donors were characterized by moderate-to-severe activity, CAS of at least 3, NOSPECS of at least 4, and duration under 3 months. V lost 3 bases to trimming and J lost 2 bases, with 11 bases between them. CDR1 and CDR2 (germline): DFQATT, SNEGSKA (reference sequence). This CDR3 is 14 amino acids long.

This chain uses TRBV20-1 with TRBJ1-5, with no clear D. This sequence originates from a woman under 40 with Graves' ophthalmopathy. Specimen: blood. For the CDR3, the DNA is TGCAGTGCTAGGTCCGGGAGGGGCAATCAGCCCCAGCATTTT. Its protein is CSARSGRGNQPQHF.